This T cell receptor (beta chain) was captured in a study of blood T cell repertoires in COVID-19. Study-wide context: Donors in the United States, Italy and Spain gave samples during acute or convalescent COVID-19. T cells, B-cell-depleted T cells, or PBMCs supplied cDNA or gDNA.

Trimming at V came to 3 bases and at J to 4 bases, leaving 4 bases not matched to a gene. Looked up from germline, CDR1 is SGHDT and CDR2 is YYEEEE. This CDR3 region has 15 residues. Authors' data handling: Scientists estimated how many nucleated cells there were by amplifying reference gene primers. Profiled with immunoSEQ multiplex PCR; TCRdb holds only in-frame clones, not every one. The V and J calls and the clone size are those of that table, but D and trimming were determined from the DNA. The table records fewer than 300,000 clones, around 89% of them present only once. The clonotype was recovered from a man in his fifties or sixties who had recovered from COVID-19. The genes are TRBV5-6 and TRBJ2-2; 9 positions match TRBD1. The sample taken for sequencing was peripheral blood. The CDR3 nucleotides are TGTGCCAGCAGCTCGGGACAGGGAAGCACCGGGGAGCTGTTTTTT. Amino acid sequence: CASSSGQGSTGELFF.